The clone carrying this T cell receptor (beta chain) was seen only once. These data come from a study of blood T cell repertoires in COVID-19. The overall study: PBMCs, B-cell-depleted T cells, or T cells were the source of the cDNA or gDNA that made up the material.

Original processing notes: Reference gene primer amplification gave estimated nucleated cell counts. The table came from immunoSEQ multiplex PCR; TCRdb's copy has only in-frame clones and leaves some out. V and J calls and clone size are as listed in that table; D and trimming were resolved from the DNA. The top ten clones hold around an eighth of a sample with approximately 31,000 clones, roughly 86% of them seen once. Germline CDR1 and CDR2: LGHNA and YSLEER. The ends were cut back, 5 bases at V and 4 bases at J, with 14 bases in the middle. This CDR3 spans 14 amino acids. The chain links TRBV4-3 to TRBJ2-5; D might be TRBD2 (6 bases). This clonotype was obtained from a human donor with active COVID-19. The donor label of this sample is uncertain. The source material was peripheral blood. The DNA of the CDR3 is TGCGCCAGCAGCTCACGGGGGAAAGGAGAGACCCAGTACTTC. This gives the protein CASSSRGKGETQYF.